What follows are 15 T cell receptor beta chains derived from one specimen sequenced in a study of CD8 T cells in ankylosing spondylitis. MiXCR, run by TCRdb on the 5' RACE reads, gives a single entry per CDR3 protein. The sample yields roughly 150,000 distinct CDR3 sequences, 25% to 35% seen once. Material for sequencing was synovial fluid, either unsorted or a sorted T cell fraction (not recorded which). The receptors originated from a male donor with ankylosing spondylitis.

This rearrangement joins TRBV7-8 to TRBJ2-7; 10 bases agree with TRBD1. With 0 bases clipped from V and 9 bases from J, the junction kept 5 bases outside the gene matches. Germline CDR1 SGHVS, CDR2 FQNEAQ. This CDR3 region has 14 residues. The CDR3 protein is CASSLATGGQPQYF. The DNA of the CDR3 is TGTGCCAGCAGCTTAGCGACAGGGGGCCAACCGCAGTACTTC.

This sequence joins TRBV25-1 and TRBJ1-2; D might be TRBD1 (6 bases). The germline CDR1 and CDR2 sequences are MGHDK and SYGVNS. The germline V and J ends were trimmed by 6 bases and 4 bases, with 15 bases remaining between them. The CDR3 has 14 amino acids. The CDR3 reads CASRRPGTRYGYTF. CDR3 sequence (DNA): TGTGCCAGCAGGAGACCCGGGACACGCTATGGCTACACCTTC.

This clonotype was observed at least ten times. The chain couples TRBV7-2 to TRBJ2-2; 7 bases are shared with TRBD2. Germline V CDR1 and CDR2: SGHTA, FQGNSA. Trimming took 5 bases from V and 6 from J; bases not matched to a gene: 9. The CDR3 contains 15 residues. This CDR3 reads CASSPGGGRAGELFF. The CDR3 bases are TGTGCCAGCAGCCCCGGGGGAGGGAGGGCCGGGGAGCTGTTTTTT.

The chain combines TRBV20-1 with TRBJ1-2; the match to TRBD1 covers 9 bases. CDR1 and CDR2 from the germline V gene are DFQATT and SNEGSKA (reference sequence). The CDR3 covers 16 residues. J gave up 8 bases and V 1 base, and 14 bases lay outside the gene matches. Written as DNA, the CDR3 is TGCAGTGCTAGAGTCCGAGGGGGACAGGGCCGGGAGGGCTACACCTTC. It encodes CSARVRGGQGREGYTF.

This clonotype was seen more than once but under ten times. The chain joins TRBV18 to TRBJ2-5; D uncertain. CDR3 size: 15 residues. The V gene's germline CDR1 is KGHSH and CDR2 LQKENI. The germline V and J ends were trimmed by 1 base and 5 bases, with 14 bases remaining between them. The CDR3 protein is CASSPQMEAGETQYF. Here the CDR3 DNA reads TGTGCCAGCTCACCACAAATGGAAGCTGGCGAGACCCAGTACTTC.

There are a few counts of this clonotype. V and J are TRBV20-1 and TRBJ2-6; TRBD2 agrees at 12 bases. CDR3 length: 20 residues. The V segment lost 6 bases and the J segment 0 bases; nucleotides outside the gene matches: 15. Germline CDR1 is DFQATT and CDR2 is SNEGSKA (reference sequence). The CDR3: CSAPCPRLAGVISGANVLTF. The CDR3 DNA is TGCAGTGCCCCATGCCCCCGACTAGCGGGAGTTATCTCTGGGGCCAACGTCCTGACTTTC.

This rearrangement joins TRBV20-1 to TRBJ2-1, with 7 bases matching TRBD2. Trimming cost V 5 bases and J 9 bases; bases outside gene matches: 16. The CDR3 extends over 15 amino acids. Germline V gives CDR1 DFQATT, CDR2 SNEGSKA (reference sequence). The CDR3 reads CSAGGGLLTSSEQFF. The CDR3 region has the DNA TGCAGTGCTGGGGGGGGACTCTTAACCTCCAGTGAGCAGTTCTTC.

This clonotype was counted between two and nine times. The rearrangement uses TRBV7-8 and TRBJ2-2; D possibly uses TRBD1 or TRBD2 (5 bases each). This CDR3 contains 13 residues. The germline V and J ends were trimmed by 0 bases and 6 bases, with 5 bases remaining between them. The germline gives CDR1 SGHVS, CDR2 FQNEAQ. CDR3 protein: CASSLAGAGELFF. The DNA of the CDR3 is TGTGCCAGCAGCTTAGCGGGGGCCGGGGAGCTGTTTTTT.

The chain has TRBV6-2 or TRBV6-3 and TRBJ2-1; D perhaps matches TRBD2 (6 bases). The CDR3 runs 15 residues. Trimming stripped 4 bases from V and 8 bases from J, with 18 bases between. Germline CDR1 reads MNHEY; CDR2 reads SVGEGT. The CDR3, as DNA: TGTGCCAGCAGTTTTGCGGGACGACCCTTAGATGAGCAGTTCTTC. Protein product: CASSFAGRPLDEQFF.

The J gene is TRBJ2-1, the V gene TRBV14; a weak D match, TRBD2 (6 bases). The CDR3 is 16 amino acids. Trimming shortened V by 1 base and J by 4 bases, and 14 bases separated the two germline ends. Germline CDR1 SGHDN, CDR2 FVKESK. The CDR3 sequence is CASSQVDYRTYNEQFF. CDR3 coding DNA: TGTGCCAGCAGCCAAGTGGACTACCGTACTTACAATGAGCAGTTCTTC.

Many counts were recorded for this clonotype. The genes are TRBV29-1 and TRBJ2-1; 7 bases fit TRBD2. The ends lost 4 bases at V and 8 bases at J; junction bases unmatched: 11. Germline CDR1 reads SQVTM; CDR2 reads ANQGSEA. This CDR3 is built from 14 residues. As DNA, the CDR3 is TGCAGCGTTGGGGGGGGAGGACCCTCGCATGAGCAGTTCTTC. Its translation is CSVGGGGPSHEQFF.

This clonotype was found a few times. The chain couples TRBV20-1 to TRBJ2-1, with D perhaps TRBD2 (5 bases). Trimming took off 7 bases at V and 9 bases at J, with 13 bases between the two ends. The germline gives CDR1 DFQATT, CDR2 SNEGSKA (reference sequence). The CDR3 extends over 11 amino acids. CDR3 nucleotide sequence: TGCAGTGGTGGTTACGAGGGTGAGCAGTTCTTC. Its translation is CSGGYEGEQFF.

This chain connects TRBV28 to TRBJ2-7, with TRBD2 matching over 8 bases. The germline V gene has CDR1 MDHEN and CDR2 SYDVKM. The CDR3 spans 17 residues. V shed 8 bases, J shed 3 bases, and the junction held 18 bases outside the gene matches. The CDR3 reads CASHTGGGSQMDYEQYF. DNA of the CDR3: TGTGCCAGCCACACAGGCGGGGGGAGTCAGATGGACTACGAGCAGTACTTC.

The gene calls are TRBV20-1 and TRBJ2-5, with a weak D call TRBD2 (5 bases). V was cut by 6 bases and J by 5 bases, with 25 bases left in between. CDR3 length: 16 amino acids. Germline V gives CDR1 DFQATT, CDR2 SNEGSKA (reference sequence). Here the CDR3 reads CSAEDRSGEQGETQYF. In DNA, the CDR3 is TGCAGTGCCGAGGATAGGAGCGGAGAACAAGGGGAGACCCAGTACTTC.

This clonotype was seen more than once but under ten times. The chain couples TRBV18 to TRBJ2-1; 8 bases line up with TRBD1. The CDR3 loop spans 16 amino acids. The trim removed 3 bases at V and 4 bases at J, leaving 8 bases unmatched. Germline V CDR1 and CDR2: KGHSH, LQKENI. In nucleotides, the CDR3 is TGTGCCAGCTCACCGCTGCCCGGACAGGGATACAATGAGCAGTTCTTC. Translating it yields CASSPLPGQGYNEQFF.